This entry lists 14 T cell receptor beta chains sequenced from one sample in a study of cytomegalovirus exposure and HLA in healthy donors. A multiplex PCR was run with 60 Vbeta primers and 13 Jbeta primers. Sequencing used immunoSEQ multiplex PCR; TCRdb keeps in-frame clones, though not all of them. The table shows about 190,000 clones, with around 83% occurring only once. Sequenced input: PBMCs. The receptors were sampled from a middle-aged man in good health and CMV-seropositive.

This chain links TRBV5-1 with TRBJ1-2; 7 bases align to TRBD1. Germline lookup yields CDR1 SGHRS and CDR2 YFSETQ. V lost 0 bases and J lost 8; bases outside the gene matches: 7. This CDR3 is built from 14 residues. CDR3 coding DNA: TGCGCCAGCAGCTTGGCGGAGTCAGGGGGAGGCTACACCTTC. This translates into CASSLAESGGGYTF.

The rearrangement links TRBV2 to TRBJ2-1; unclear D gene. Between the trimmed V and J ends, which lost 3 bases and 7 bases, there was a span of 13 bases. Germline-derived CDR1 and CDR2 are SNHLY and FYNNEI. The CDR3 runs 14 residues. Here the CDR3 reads CASSDTDTGNEQFF. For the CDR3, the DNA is TGTGCCAGCAGTGACACTGACACTGGGAATGAGCAGTTCTTC. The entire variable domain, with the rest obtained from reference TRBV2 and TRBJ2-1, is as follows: EPEVTQTPSHQVTQMGQEVILRCVPISNHLYFYWYRQILGQKVEFLVSFYNNEISEKSEIFDDQFSVERPDGSNFTLKIRSTKLEDSAMYFCASSDTDTGNEQFFGPGTRLTVL.

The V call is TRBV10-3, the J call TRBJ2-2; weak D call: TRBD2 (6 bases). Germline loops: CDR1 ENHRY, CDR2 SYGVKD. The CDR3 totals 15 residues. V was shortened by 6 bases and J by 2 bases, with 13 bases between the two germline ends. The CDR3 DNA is TGTGCCATCAGACAGTCCGGGACTAACACCGGGGAGCTGTTTTTT. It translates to CAIRQSGTNTGELFF.

The CDR3 is CASSLLSGEKLFF. Written as DNA, the CDR3 is TGTGCCAGCAGCTTATTAAGCGGTGAAAAACTGTTTTTT. The chain recombines TRBV7-9 with TRBJ1-4, with D unclear. CDR3 length: 13 residues. Trimming took off 2 bases at V and 7 bases at J, with 8 bases between the two ends. CDR1 SEHNR and CDR2 FQNEAQ come from the germline V gene (reference sequence).

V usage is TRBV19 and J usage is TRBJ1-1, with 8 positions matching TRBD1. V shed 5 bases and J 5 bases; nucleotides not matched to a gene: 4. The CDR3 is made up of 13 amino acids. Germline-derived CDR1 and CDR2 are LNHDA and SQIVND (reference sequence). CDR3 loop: CASSLDRETEAFF. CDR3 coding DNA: TGTGCCAGTAGTTTGGACAGGGAAACTGAAGCTTTCTTT. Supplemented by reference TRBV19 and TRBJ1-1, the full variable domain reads DGGITQSPKYLFRKEGQNVTLSCEQNLNHDAMYWYRQDPGQGLRLIYYSQIVNDFQKGDIAEGYSVSREKKESFPLTVTSAQKNPTAFYLCASSLDRETEAFFGQGTRLTVV.

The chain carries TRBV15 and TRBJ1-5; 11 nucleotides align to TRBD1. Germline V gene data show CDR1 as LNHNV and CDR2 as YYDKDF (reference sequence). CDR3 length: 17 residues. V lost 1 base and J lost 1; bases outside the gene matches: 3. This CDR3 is CATSRGTGGLSNQPQHF. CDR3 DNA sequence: TGTGCCACCAGCAGAGGGACAGGGGGCTTGAGCAATCAGCCCCAGCATTTT. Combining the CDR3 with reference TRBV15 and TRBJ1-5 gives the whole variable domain DAMVIQNPRYQVTQFGKPVTLSCSQTLNHNVMYWYQQKSSQAPKLLFHYYDKDFNNEADTPDNFQSRRPNTSFCFLDIRSPGLGDTAMYLCATSRGTGGLSNQPQHFGDGTRLSIL.

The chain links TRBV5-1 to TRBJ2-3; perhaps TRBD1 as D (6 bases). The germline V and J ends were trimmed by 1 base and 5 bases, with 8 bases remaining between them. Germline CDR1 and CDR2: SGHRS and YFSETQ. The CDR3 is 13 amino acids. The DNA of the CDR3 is TGCGCCAGCAGCTTGCAGGGGCAAGATACGCAGTATTTT. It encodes CASSLQGQDTQYF.

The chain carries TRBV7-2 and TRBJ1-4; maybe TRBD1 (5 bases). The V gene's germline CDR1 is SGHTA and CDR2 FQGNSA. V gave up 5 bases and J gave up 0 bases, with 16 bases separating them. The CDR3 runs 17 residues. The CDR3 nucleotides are TGTGCCAGCAGCCCGGTTCGGAGGGGCCCAACTAATGAAAAACTGTTTTTT. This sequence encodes CASSPVRRGPTNEKLFF.

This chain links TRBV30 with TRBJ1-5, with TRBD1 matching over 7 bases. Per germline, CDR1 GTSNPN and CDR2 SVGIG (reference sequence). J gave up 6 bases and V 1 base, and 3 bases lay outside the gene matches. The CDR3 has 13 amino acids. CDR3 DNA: TGTGCCTGGAGTGCGGCAGGGGGTCAGCCCCAGCATTTT. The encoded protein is CAWSAAGGQPQHF.

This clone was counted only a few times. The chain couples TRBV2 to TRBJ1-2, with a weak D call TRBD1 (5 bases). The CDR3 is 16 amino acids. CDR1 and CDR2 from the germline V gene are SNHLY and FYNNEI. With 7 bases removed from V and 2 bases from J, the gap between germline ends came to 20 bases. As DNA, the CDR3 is TGTGCCAGCACCCTTAGTGGACATATTCAGAACTATGGCTACACCTTC. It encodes CASTLSGHIQNYGYTF.

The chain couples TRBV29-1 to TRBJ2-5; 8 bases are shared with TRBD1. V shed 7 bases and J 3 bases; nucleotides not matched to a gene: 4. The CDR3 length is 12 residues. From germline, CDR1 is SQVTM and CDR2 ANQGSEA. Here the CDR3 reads CSGKTGEETQYF. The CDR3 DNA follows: TGCAGCGGAAAGACAGGGGAAGAGACCCAGTACTTC.

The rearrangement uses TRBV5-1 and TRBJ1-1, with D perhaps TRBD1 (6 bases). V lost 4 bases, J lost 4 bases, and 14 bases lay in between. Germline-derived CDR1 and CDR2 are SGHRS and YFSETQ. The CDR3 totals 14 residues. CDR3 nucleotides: TGCGCCAGCAGCAGGGAGGGGGGAGTCACTGAAGCTTTCTTT. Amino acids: CASSREGGVTEAFF.

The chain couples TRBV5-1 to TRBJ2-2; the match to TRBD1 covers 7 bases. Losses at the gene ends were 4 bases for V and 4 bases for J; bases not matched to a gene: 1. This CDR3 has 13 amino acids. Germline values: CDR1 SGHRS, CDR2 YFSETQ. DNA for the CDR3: TGCGCCAGCAGCGCAGGGGGCACCGGGGAGCTGTTTTTT. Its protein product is CASSAGGTGELFF.

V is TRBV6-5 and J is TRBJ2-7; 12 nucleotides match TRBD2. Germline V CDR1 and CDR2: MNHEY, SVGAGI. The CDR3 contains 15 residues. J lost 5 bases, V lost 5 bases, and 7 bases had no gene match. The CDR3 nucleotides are TGTGCCAGCAGTAGACCTAGCGGGAGGGCGGACGAGCAGTACTTC. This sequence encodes CASSRPSGRADEQYF.